This TCR beta chain emerged from a study of shared clonotypes between healthy human individuals. At the level of the study: Three plates were used per donor for CD4 naive, three for CD4 memory, two for CD8 naive and one for CD8 memory.

Germline assignment: CDR1 LNHDA and CDR2 SQIVND (reference sequence). The CDR3 extends over 15 amino acids. The V end lost 0 bases, the J end lost 1 base, and 9 bases lay between the germline ends. Some clones are missing from TCRdb's copy, which holds only in-frame ones; the method was immunoSEQ multiplex PCR. The sample has about 650,000 clones, roughly 96% seen once; the top ten hold around 0.097%. Naive CD8 isolation took CD45RO-negative cells positively selected for CCR7 and excluded terminally differentiated effector memory CD45RA+ cells. Participating donors were healthy, HIV-negative adults free of recent acute infections or vaccinations.

The receptor's source is a woman in her thirties in good health. The sample comprised naive CD8+ T cells sorted from blood. The V gene is TRBV19, the J gene TRBJ1-1; D gene ambiguous. CDR3 loop: CASSIDLLANTEAFF. The CDR3 DNA reads TGTGCCAGTAGTATAGATCTGTTGGCGAACACTGAAGCTTTCTTT. Full variable domain (remainder filled in from reference TRBV19 and TRBJ1-1): DGGITQSPKYLFRKEGQNVTLSCEQNLNHDAMYWYRQDPGQGLRLIYYSQIVNDFQKGDIAEGYSVSREKKESFPLTVTSAQKNPTAFYLCASSIDLLANTEAFFGQGTRLTVV.